The 9 T cell receptor beta chains in this list originate from one sample, sequenced in a study of blood T cell repertoires in COVID-19. Generated by immunoSEQ multiplex PCR, the TCRdb table keeps only in-frame clones and is missing some. This sample yields approximately 440,000 clones, of which less than 95% are seen a single time; roughly 0.66% belongs to the top ten. The sample was PBMCs or T cells enriched from blood (not recorded which). The receptors come from a man aged 18 to 35 who had recovered from COVID-19.

The chain employs TRBV2 and TRBJ1-1, with unresolved D. The CDR3 runs to 13 residues. V was cut by 5 bases and J by 1 base, with 8 bases left in between. CDR1 is SNHLY, CDR2 FYNNEI, per germline. CDR3 DNA: TGTGCCAGCAGTACATCCAGGAACACTGAAGCTTTCTTT. Amino acid sequence: CASSTSRNTEAFF.

In its sample, this clone was seen once. The chain employs TRBV29-1 and TRBJ1-5; tentative D call: TRBD1 (6 bases). Germline values: CDR1 SQVTM, CDR2 ANQGSEA. V lost 6 bases to trimming and J lost 2 bases, with 11 bases between them. This CDR3 spans 13 amino acids. The DNA of the CDR3 is TGCAGCGTAGCGACAGGCCGCAATCAGCCCCAGCATTTT. It codes for CSVATGRNQPQHF.

This chain uses TRBV19 with TRBJ2-7, with 9 bases identical to TRBD1. V lost 3 bases and J lost 4; bases outside the gene matches: 1. Germline V gene data show CDR1 as LNHDA and CDR2 as SQIVND (reference sequence). The CDR3 runs 13 residues. CDR3 residues: CASSMDRGYEQYF. In DNA, the CDR3 is TGTGCCAGTAGTATGGACAGGGGATACGAGCAGTACTTC.

V is TRBV6-5 and J is TRBJ2-7; 12 positions match TRBD1. The junction had 8 bases not matched to a gene; V was cut back by 8 bases and J by 9 bases. This CDR3 has 13 residues. CDR1 is MNHEY, CDR2 SVGAGI, per germline. The CDR3 sequence is CASSDGTGGPQYF. CDR3 nucleotides: TGTGCCAGCTCCGATGGGACAGGGGGCCCGCAGTACTTC.

This clone was detected only a few times. The CDR3 sequence: CASSSGTGEEKLFF. CDR3 nucleotides: TGTGCCAGCAGCTCAGGGACAGGGGAAGAAAAACTGTTTTTT. The chain has TRBV7-9 and TRBJ1-4; 10 nucleotides line up with TRBD1. V was clipped by 4 bases and J by 8 bases; unmatched bases: 4. The CDR3 loop spans 14 amino acids. The germline V gene encodes CDR1 SEHNR and CDR2 FQNEAQ (reference sequence).

This CDR3 is CSARATGEAFF. The CDR3 coding sequence is TGCAGTGCTAGAGCCACAGGGGAAGCTTTCTTT. The chain carries TRBV20-1 and TRBJ1-1, with D maybe TRBD1 (6 bases). From germline, CDR1 is DFQATT and CDR2 SNEGSKA (reference sequence). The CDR3 is made up of 11 amino acids. V shed 1 base and J shed 8 bases, with 8 bases lying between them.

This chain joins TRBV29-1 and TRBJ1-2; perhaps TRBD1 as D (6 bases). The V end lost 4 bases, the J end lost 7 bases, and 10 bases lay between the germline ends. The germline V gene has CDR1 SQVTM and CDR2 ANQGSEA. There are 11 residues in the CDR3. The CDR3 coding sequence is TGCAGCGTTGGAGAGGGGGGTGGCTACACCTTC. It encodes CSVGEGGGYTF.

The chain has TRBV7-8 and TRBJ1-3; D not resolved. The V gene's germline CDR1 is SGHVS and CDR2 FQNEAQ. This CDR3 is built from 16 residues. V shed 5 bases and J shed 4 bases, with 18 bases lying between them. The chain's CDR3 is CASSHRTVRRGNTIYF. DNA for the CDR3: TGTGCCAGCAGCCACCGGACTGTTCGTCGCGGAAACACCATATATTTT.

The chain combines TRBV7-2 with TRBJ1-2, with D possibly being TRBD1 (5 bases). Trimming took off 2 bases at V and 4 bases at J, with 11 bases between the two ends. The CDR3 runs to 14 residues. Germline V gene data show CDR1 as SGHTA and CDR2 as FQGNSA. This chain's CDR3 is CASSLQGTSYGYTF. As DNA, the CDR3 is TGTGCCAGCAGCTTACAGGGAACCAGCTATGGCTACACCTTC.